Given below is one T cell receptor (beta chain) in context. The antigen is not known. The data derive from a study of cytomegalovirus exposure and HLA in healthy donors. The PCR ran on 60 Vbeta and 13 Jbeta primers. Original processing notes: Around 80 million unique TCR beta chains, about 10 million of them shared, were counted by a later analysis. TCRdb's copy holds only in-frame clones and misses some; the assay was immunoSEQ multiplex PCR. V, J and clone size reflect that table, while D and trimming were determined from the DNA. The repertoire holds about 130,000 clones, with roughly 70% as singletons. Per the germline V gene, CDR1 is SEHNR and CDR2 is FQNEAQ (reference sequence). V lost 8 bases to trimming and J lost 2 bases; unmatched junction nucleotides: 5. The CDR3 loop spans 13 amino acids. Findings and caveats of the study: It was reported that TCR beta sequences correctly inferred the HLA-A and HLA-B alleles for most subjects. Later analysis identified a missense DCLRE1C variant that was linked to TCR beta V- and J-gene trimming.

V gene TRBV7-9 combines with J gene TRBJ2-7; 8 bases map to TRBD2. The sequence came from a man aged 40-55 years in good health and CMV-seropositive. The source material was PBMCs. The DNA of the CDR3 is TGTGCCAGCCGTAGCGGGGACACCTACGAGCAGTACTTC. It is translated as CASRSGDTYEQYF. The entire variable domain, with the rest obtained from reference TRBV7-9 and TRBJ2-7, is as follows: DTGVSQNPRHKITKRGQNVTFRCDPISEHNRLYWYRQTLGQGPEFLTYFQNEAQLEKSRLLSDRFSAERPKGSFSTLEIQRTEQGDSAMYLCASRSGDTYEQYFGPGTRLTVT.